Listed below are T cell receptor beta chains from one sample, sequenced in a study of T cells in Graves' hyperthyroidism and ophthalmopathy. TCRdb re-called the multiplex PCR reads with MiXCR, one entry per CDR3 protein. The table has roughly 800,000 distinct CDR3 sequences, about two fifths seen once. Sequenced sample: blood. The receptors here all came from a man younger than 30 with Graves' hyperthyroidism. Both conserved end residues are part of each CDR3. Fields, in order: D gene, clone size, J gene, V gene, CDR3 protein, CDR3 DNA. D genes are given only for firm matches. A clone size is listed for some rows: how often the clone was seen (once, few, many), or a class if it is expanded.

d_gene: NA; abundance: many; j_gene: TRBJ2-7; v_gene: TRBV7-8; CDR3aa: CASSLVGLNYEQYF; CDR3nt: TGTGCCAGCAGCTTAGTAGGGCTAAACTACGAGCAGTACTTC
d_gene: NA; abundance: once; j_gene: TRBJ1-2; v_gene: TRBV7-8; CDR3aa: CASSLEGHLGDGYTF; CDR3nt: TGTGCCAGCTCCTTGGAGGGACACCTAGGAGATGGCTACACCTTC
d_gene: TRBD1; abundance: NA; j_gene: TRBJ2-6; v_gene: TRBV19; CDR3aa: CASSTRTGGNVLTF; CDR3nt: TGTGCCAGTAGTACTCGGACAGGGGGGAACGTCCTGACTTTC
d_gene: TRBD2; abundance: NA; j_gene: TRBJ2-7; v_gene: TRBV5-1; CDR3aa: CASNGGSHEQYF; CDR3nt: TGCGCCAGCAACGGCGGGAGCCACGAGCAGTACTTC
d_gene: NA; abundance: NA; j_gene: TRBJ1-3; v_gene: TRBV29-1; CDR3aa: CSVTIWNTIYF; CDR3nt: TGCAGCGTCACGATATGGAACACCATATATTTT
d_gene: TRBD1; abundance: NA; j_gene: TRBJ1-1; v_gene: TRBV7-9; CDR3aa: CASSGNRGTEAFF; CDR3nt: TGTGCCAGCAGCGGCAACAGGGGAACTGAAGCTTTCTTT
d_gene: TRBD2; abundance: few; j_gene: TRBJ2-5; v_gene: TRBV5-5; CDR3aa: CASSPGTSGDGTQYF; CDR3nt: TGTGCCAGCAGCCCCGGGACTAGCGGGGACGGGACCCAGTACTTC
d_gene: NA; abundance: few; j_gene: TRBJ1-1; v_gene: TRBV4-1; CDR3aa: CASSQVGGEAEAFF; CDR3nt: TGCGCCAGCAGCCAAGTGGGAGGCGAGGCTGAAGCTTTCTTT
d_gene: NA; abundance: NA; j_gene: TRBJ1-5; v_gene: TRBV10-3; CDR3aa: CASSYVEGPQHF; CDR3nt: TGTGCCAGCAGTTACGTGGAGGGGCCCCAGCATTTT
d_gene: NA; abundance: NA; j_gene: TRBJ2-7; v_gene: TRBV7-6; CDR3aa: CASSLGGLQYEQYF; CDR3nt: TGTGCCAGCAGCTTGGGGGGATTACAGTACGAGCAGTACTTC
d_gene: NA; abundance: few; j_gene: TRBJ1-2; v_gene: TRBV6-5; CDR3aa: CARLGGSYTF; CDR3nt: TGTGCCAGACTTGGCGGTAGCTACACCTTC
d_gene: TRBD1; abundance: NA; j_gene: TRBJ2-7; v_gene: TRBV7-9; CDR3aa: CASSLGARDRGFIAYF; CDR3nt: TGTGCCAGCAGCTTGGGGGCCCGGGACAGGGGCTTTATTGCGTACTTC
d_gene: NA; abundance: NA; j_gene: TRBJ2-7; v_gene: TRBV4-1; CDR3aa: CASSQVSETYEQYF; CDR3nt: TGTGCCAGCAGCCAAGTCAGCGAAACCTACGAGCAGTACTTC
d_gene: TRBD2; abundance: few; j_gene: TRBJ2-7; v_gene: TRBV2; CDR3aa: CASWTSYSYEQYF; CDR3nt: TGTGCCAGCTGGACTAGCTATTCCTACGAGCAGTACTTC
d_gene: NA; abundance: many; j_gene: TRBJ2-6; v_gene: TRBV29-1; CDR3aa: CSVLVSGANVLTF; CDR3nt: TGCAGCGTTTTAGTCTCTGGGGCCAACGTCCTGACTTTC
d_gene: TRBD2; abundance: NA; j_gene: TRBJ2-7; v_gene: TRBV7-3; CDR3aa: CASSSLAGTSSSYEQYF; CDR3nt: TGTGCCAGCAGCTCCCTAGCGGGGACATCGAGCTCCTACGAGCAGTACTTC
d_gene: TRBD1; abundance: NA; j_gene: TRBJ1-3; v_gene: TRBV6-1; CDR3aa: CASSTRDRGPLSGNTIYF; CDR3nt: TGTGCCAGCAGTACCCGGGACAGGGGTCCTCTCTCTGGAAACACCATATATTTT
d_gene: NA; abundance: NA; j_gene: TRBJ2-6; v_gene: TRBV6-5; CDR3aa: CASASEVNVLTF; CDR3nt: TGTGCCAGCGCCTCTGAGGTCAACGTCCTGACTTTC
d_gene: NA; abundance: few; j_gene: TRBJ1-6; v_gene: TRBV4-2; CDR3aa: CASSGGAGSYNSPLHF; CDR3nt: TGTGCCAGCAGCGGTGGGGCAGGCTCCTATAATTCACCCCTCCACTTT
d_gene: NA; abundance: many; j_gene: TRBJ2-5; v_gene: TRBV7-6; CDR3aa: CASRTFGTQYF; CDR3nt: TGTGCCAGCAGAACGTTTGGGACCCAGTACTTC
d_gene: TRBD2; abundance: NA; j_gene: TRBJ2-5; v_gene: TRBV4-1; CDR3aa: CASSQDALAGGRETQYF; CDR3nt: TGCGCCAGCAGCCAAGATGCCCTAGCGGGGGGGCGGGAGACCCAGTACTTC
d_gene: NA; abundance: NA; j_gene: TRBJ2-7; v_gene: TRBV19; CDR3aa: CASSIGGFYEQYF; CDR3nt: TGTGCCAGTAGTATCGGCGGGTTCTACGAGCAGTACTTC
d_gene: TRBD1; abundance: NA; j_gene: TRBJ1-1; v_gene: TRBV11-1; CDR3aa: CARLTGGWETEAFF; CDR3nt: TGTGCTAGGCTGACAGGGGGATGGGAAACTGAAGCTTTCTTT
d_gene: NA; abundance: NA; j_gene: TRBJ2-2; v_gene: TRBV9; CDR3aa: CASSSSRAGELFF; CDR3nt: TGTGCCAGCAGTTCCTCGAGGGCCGGGGAGCTGTTTTTT
d_gene: NA; abundance: few; j_gene: TRBJ1-3; v_gene: TRBV12-3/TRBV12-4; CDR3aa: CASSSGFGNTIYF; CDR3nt: TGTGCCAGCAGTTCTGGGTTCGGAAACACCATATATTTT
d_gene: NA; abundance: NA; j_gene: TRBJ1-6; v_gene: TRBV2; CDR3aa: CASSATPSSYNSPLHF; CDR3nt: TGTGCCAGCAGTGCTACTCCCAGCTCCTATAATTCACCCCTCCACTTT
d_gene: NA; abundance: NA; j_gene: TRBJ1-4; v_gene: TRBV6-1; CDR3aa: CASSEADGGQRKLFF; CDR3nt: TGTGCCAGCAGTGAAGCGGATGGCGGTCAGAGAAAACTGTTTTTT
d_gene: NA; abundance: NA; j_gene: TRBJ2-7; v_gene: TRBV12-3/TRBV12-4; CDR3aa: CATRIGQSSYEQYF; CDR3nt: TGTGCCACACGGATCGGGCAAAGCTCCTACGAGCAGTACTTC
d_gene: TRBD1; abundance: NA; j_gene: TRBJ1-6; v_gene: TRBV6-6; CDR3aa: CASSFDREWNSPLHF; CDR3nt: TGTGCCAGCAGTTTTGACAGGGAATGGAATTCACCCCTCCACTTT
d_gene: NA; abundance: NA; j_gene: TRBJ2-7; v_gene: TRBV7-9; CDR3aa: CASSPVEAPDYEQYF; CDR3nt: TGTGCCAGCAGCCCCGTTGAAGCCCCTGACTACGAGCAGTACTTC
d_gene: NA; abundance: many; j_gene: TRBJ1-2; v_gene: TRBV9; CDR3aa: CASSVDATDNYGYTF; CDR3nt: TGTGCCAGCAGCGTAGATGCGACAGACAACTATGGCTACACCTTC
d_gene: NA; abundance: NA; j_gene: TRBJ2-7; v_gene: TRBV14; CDR3aa: CASYPGLNYEQYF; CDR3nt: TGTGCCAGCTACCCAGGGCTTAACTACGAGCAGTACTTC
d_gene: NA; abundance: many; j_gene: TRBJ1-1; v_gene: TRBV7-2; CDR3aa: CASTFRHTEAFF; CDR3nt: TGTGCCAGCACCTTCCGTCACACTGAAGCTTTCTTT
d_gene: NA; abundance: many; j_gene: TRBJ2-2; v_gene: TRBV24-1; CDR3aa: CATSDIDTGELFF; CDR3nt: TGTGCCACCAGTGATATAGACACCGGGGAGCTGTTTTTT
d_gene: TRBD2; abundance: NA; j_gene: TRBJ2-5; v_gene: TRBV20-1; CDR3aa: CSARVPLAGVEETQYF; CDR3nt: TGCAGTGCTAGAGTCCCACTAGCGGGAGTGGAGGAGACCCAGTACTTC
d_gene: TRBD1; abundance: NA; j_gene: TRBJ2-5; v_gene: TRBV2; CDR3aa: CASSRDREEETQYF; CDR3nt: TGTGCCAGCAGCCGGGACAGGGAGGAAGAGACCCAGTACTTC
d_gene: TRBD1; abundance: NA; j_gene: TRBJ1-1; v_gene: TRBV6-4; CDR3aa: CASSDYDRGRTEAFF; CDR3nt: TGTGCCAGCAGTGACTATGACAGGGGGAGAACTGAAGCTTTCTTT
d_gene: NA; abundance: many; j_gene: TRBJ2-7; v_gene: TRBV25-1; CDR3aa: CASTRTNSYEQYF; CDR3nt: TGTGCCAGCACCAGGACCAACTCCTACGAGCAGTACTTC
d_gene: NA; abundance: NA; j_gene: TRBJ2-7; v_gene: TRBV20-1; CDR3aa: CSARDVGRSSYEQYF; CDR3nt: TGCAGTGCTAGAGATGTCGGCAGGTCGTCCTACGAGCAGTACTTC
d_gene: NA; abundance: NA; j_gene: TRBJ2-7; v_gene: TRBV4-2; CDR3aa: CASSQVGGAGYEQYF; CDR3nt: TGTGCCAGCAGCCAAGTAGGTGGGGCCGGCTACGAGCAGTACTTC
d_gene: NA; abundance: NA; j_gene: TRBJ2-7; v_gene: TRBV4-1; CDR3aa: CASSQEWDQQYF; CDR3nt: TGCGCCAGCAGCCAAGAATGGGACCAGCAGTACTTC
d_gene: TRBD1; abundance: NA; j_gene: TRBJ1-1; v_gene: TRBV2; CDR3aa: CASKSGTGPEAFF; CDR3nt: TGTGCCAGCAAATCCGGGACAGGGCCTGAAGCTTTCTTT
d_gene: NA; abundance: many; j_gene: TRBJ1-1; v_gene: TRBV15; CDR3aa: CATSRESGMNTEAFF; CDR3nt: TGTGCCACCAGCAGAGAATCAGGTATGAACACTGAAGCTTTCTTT